This T cell receptor (beta chain) was observed in a study of human T cells and chemical hapten exposure. Overall study context: Sensitization applied 2% DPC to about 2 cm by about 2 cm of upper inner arm skin. Per-sample TCR yield variation was attributed mainly to small pooled library volume differences. Findings and caveats of the study: Patch test score was positively correlated with the counts of PT1 expanded TCRs.

MiXCR was run by TCRdb on the RACE reads, yielding one entry per CDR3 protein. The sample records approximately 60,000 distinct CDR3 sequences, approximately 9.3% being singletons. The time point: patch test 1, 2 weeks after DPC sensitization. Treatment denoted: therapeutic diphenylcyclopropenone sensitization with weekly scalp DPC. V lost 4 bases to trimming and J lost 4 bases, with 11 bases between them. Germline-derived CDR1 and CDR2 are SGHVS and FQNEAQ. The CDR3 consists of 14 residues. This clonotype was found many times. The antigen is not known. The V call is TRBV7-8, the J call TRBJ2-1; D tentatively reads TRBD1 or TRBD2 (6 bases each). This sequence was found in a woman between 40 and 55 years old with alopecia areata. Some clones in this sample may be carry-over from other donors' samples. The material was whole blood, obtained in connection with sensitization to the hapten diphenylcyclopropenone (DPC). The CDR3 region has the DNA TGTGCCAGCAGCTCCCGGGGGCCTTACAATGAGCAGTTCTTC. It specifies CASSSRGPYNEQFF.